The rows below give T cell receptor beta chains drawn from one sample of a study of long-term antiretroviral therapy in people with HIV. The table came from immunoSEQ multiplex PCR; TCRdb's copy has only in-frame clones and leaves some out. This table holds tens of thousands of clones, about 86% found once. The sample in question was unsorted PBMCs, obtained 1.2 years after starting antiretroviral therapy. All receptors come from a man aged 45 to 65 with HIV. Both conserved end residues are part of each CDR3. A D gene is named only where the DNA matches it firmly. The size of a clone is reported for some rows only, either as once, few or many, or as a class for expanded clones.

d_gene: -; j_gene: TRBJ1-4; abundance: -; v_gene: TRBV6-5; CDR3nt: TGTGCCAGCAGTTACTCCCCGGCAACTAATGAAAAACTGTTTTTT; CDR3aa: CASSYSPATNEKLFF
d_gene: TRBD1; j_gene: TRBJ1-2; abundance: -; v_gene: TRBV6-1; CDR3nt: TGTGCCAGCAGTGTTCAGCTCGACAGGGTCGGTGGCTACACCTTC; CDR3aa: CASSVQLDRVGGYTF
d_gene: TRBD1; j_gene: TRBJ2-3; abundance: -; v_gene: TRBV7-9; CDR3nt: TGTGCCAGCAGCTGGGGACAGGGTCGGGATACGCAGTATTTT; CDR3aa: CASSWGQGRDTQYF
d_gene: TRBD1; j_gene: TRBJ1-2; abundance: -; v_gene: TRBV29-1; CDR3nt: TGCAGCGCTGGGACAGGGAACTATGGCTACACCTTC; CDR3aa: CSAGTGNYGYTF
d_gene: -; j_gene: TRBJ1-3; abundance: -; v_gene: TRBV9; CDR3nt: TGTGCCAGCAGCGTAGCAGGCAGTTATAGTGGCAACACCATATATTTT; CDR3aa: CASSVAGSYSGNTIYF
d_gene: -; j_gene: TRBJ1-2; abundance: -; v_gene: TRBV13; CDR3nt: TGTGCCAGCAGCCCAGACAGCGGCTATGGCTACACCTTC; CDR3aa: CASSPDSGYGYTF
d_gene: -; j_gene: TRBJ1-1; abundance: -; v_gene: TRBV7-2; CDR3nt: TGTGCCAGCAGCTTAGATCAGTTGAACACTGAAGCTTTCTTT; CDR3aa: CASSLDQLNTEAFF
d_gene: TRBD2; j_gene: TRBJ2-7; abundance: -; v_gene: TRBV5-6; CDR3nt: TGTGCCAGCAGTCGACTGGGCGGGGGAATCTACGAGCAGTACTTC; CDR3aa: CASSRLGGGIYEQYF
d_gene: -; j_gene: TRBJ1-1; abundance: -; v_gene: TRBV19; CDR3nt: TGTGCCAGTAGTATCCAGGGGATTGGTAACACTGAAGCTTTCTTT; CDR3aa: CASSIQGIGNTEAFF
d_gene: TRBD2; j_gene: TRBJ2-7; abundance: -; v_gene: TRBV18; CDR3nt: TGTGCCAGCTCACTAGCGGGGGACAGTTACGAGCAGTACTTC; CDR3aa: CASSLAGDSYEQYF
d_gene: TRBD2; j_gene: TRBJ2-6; abundance: once; v_gene: TRBV7-6; CDR3nt: TGTGCCAGCAGCACCCGACGGGGAGGGTCCGGGAATTCTGGGGCCAACGTCCTGACTTTC; CDR3aa: CASSTRRGGSGNSGANVLTF
d_gene: -; j_gene: TRBJ1-1; abundance: -; v_gene: TRBV18; CDR3nt: TGTGCCAGCTCGCCCCTTCAGGGGTTGAACACTGAAGCTTTCTTT; CDR3aa: CASSPLQGLNTEAFF
d_gene: TRBD2; j_gene: TRBJ2-1; abundance: once; v_gene: TRBV5-4; CDR3nt: TGTGCCAGCAGCGACGGGGGGGCCGTAGGGAATGAGCAGTTCTTC; CDR3aa: CASSDGGAVGNEQFF
d_gene: -; j_gene: TRBJ2-2; abundance: -; v_gene: TRBV7-2; CDR3nt: TGTGCCAGCAGCTTAGTAGGGGGGCAGACCGGGGAGCTGTTTTTT; CDR3aa: CASSLVGGQTGELFF
d_gene: -; j_gene: TRBJ1-2; abundance: -; v_gene: TRBV2; CDR3nt: TGTGCCAGCAGTGAAGCAAGGCTTTATGGCTACACCTTC; CDR3aa: CASSEARLYGYTF
d_gene: -; j_gene: TRBJ1-5; abundance: -; v_gene: TRBV10-2; CDR3nt: TGCGCCAGCAGTGCGGCCCTCAATCAGCCCCAGCATTTT; CDR3aa: CASSAALNQPQHF
d_gene: -; j_gene: TRBJ1-4; abundance: -; v_gene: TRBV5-1; CDR3nt: TGCGCCAGCAGCTTTAATGAAAAACTGTTTTTT; CDR3aa: CASSFNEKLFF
d_gene: TRBD1; j_gene: TRBJ2-7; abundance: -; v_gene: TRBV18; CDR3nt: TGTGCCAGCTCGACGGGACAGGGGACCTACGAGCAGTACTTC; CDR3aa: CASSTGQGTYEQYF
d_gene: -; j_gene: TRBJ2-3; abundance: -; v_gene: TRBV7-9; CDR3nt: TGTGCCAGCAGCACGACTAGTCCTAGCACAGATACGCAGTATTTT; CDR3aa: CASSTTSPSTDTQYF
d_gene: TRBD1; j_gene: TRBJ1-5; abundance: -; v_gene: TRBV11-2; CDR3nt: TGTGCCAGCAGCTTATGGACAGGGGGGGAGGATCAGCCCCAGCATTTT; CDR3aa: CASSLWTGGEDQPQHF
d_gene: -; j_gene: TRBJ1-5; abundance: -; v_gene: TRBV5-1; CDR3nt: TGCGCCAGCAGCCCCGCCATCCTAAGCAATCAGCCCCAGCATTTT; CDR3aa: CASSPAILSNQPQHF
d_gene: -; j_gene: TRBJ1-5; abundance: -; v_gene: TRBV14; CDR3nt: TGTGCCAGCAGTCGGGGTGGCAATCAGCCCCAGCATTTT; CDR3aa: CASSRGGNQPQHF
d_gene: -; j_gene: TRBJ1-1; abundance: -; v_gene: TRBV20-1; CDR3nt: TGCAGTGGAGCGCAGCGGGTTGCTTTCTTT; CDR3aa: CSGAQRVAFF
d_gene: TRBD2; j_gene: TRBJ2-1; abundance: -; v_gene: TRBV4-1; CDR3nt: TGCGCCAGCAGCCGAACGGGGGGGCGCTATGAGCAGTTCTTC; CDR3aa: CASSRTGGRYEQFF
d_gene: -; j_gene: TRBJ1-3; abundance: medium-sized; v_gene: TRBV11-2; CDR3nt: TGTGCCAGCAGCCCAACGTCGGGCCCAAACACCATATATTTT; CDR3aa: CASSPTSGPNTIYF
d_gene: TRBD1; j_gene: TRBJ1-4; abundance: -; v_gene: TRBV4-2; CDR3nt: TGTGCCAGCAGCCAAGAGGTCGGACAGGTCATAGAAAAACTGTTTTTT; CDR3aa: CASSQEVGQVIEKLFF
d_gene: -; j_gene: TRBJ2-3; abundance: -; v_gene: TRBV2; CDR3nt: TGTGCCAGCAGTGAAGCGCGTGACACAGATACGCAGTATTTT; CDR3aa: CASSEARDTDTQYF
d_gene: -; j_gene: TRBJ2-7; abundance: -; v_gene: TRBV6-1; CDR3nt: TGTGCCAGCAGTGAAAGGGGGGCAAGGAACGAGCAGTACTTC; CDR3aa: CASSERGARNEQYF
d_gene: -; j_gene: TRBJ1-5; abundance: once; v_gene: TRBV19; CDR3nt: TGTGCCAGTAGCATCTATCCGTCCAATCAGCCCCAGCATTTT; CDR3aa: CASSIYPSNQPQHF
d_gene: -; j_gene: TRBJ2-7; abundance: -; v_gene: TRBV5-3; CDR3nt: TGTGCCAGAAGCCCCTCGAGGGTGTCAAGGCAGTACTTC; CDR3aa: CARSPSRVSRQYF
d_gene: TRBD2; j_gene: TRBJ2-5; abundance: -; v_gene: TRBV4-1; CDR3nt: TGCGCCAGCAGCCGCCGACCCGACTCTCGGCTAGCGGGGGGGCGTAGTGGAGAGACCCAGTACTTC; CDR3aa: CASSRRPDSRLAGGRSGETQYF
d_gene: TRBD2; j_gene: TRBJ2-1; abundance: -; v_gene: TRBV29-1; CDR3nt: TGCAGCGTTGAATCAGCGGGGGGGCCTCCCTACTACAATGAGCAGTTCTTC; CDR3aa: CSVESAGGPPYYNEQFF
d_gene: TRBD2; j_gene: TRBJ2-1; abundance: -; v_gene: TRBV5-4; CDR3nt: TGTGCCAGCAGCCCCACTAGCGGGGACAATGAGCAGTTCTTC; CDR3aa: CASSPTSGDNEQFF